Sequencing of this TCR beta chain was carried out in a study of Ad26.COV2.S vaccination and SARS-CoV-2 variants. About the study: Dosing was one shot or two shots 56 days apart.

This sample's treatment: around 19 received Ad26.COV2.S at low or high dose, single or two shots; about 5 received placebo; per-sample allocation not given. Material that was analyzed had been drawn on day 63 after the first vaccine or placebo injection. An 18-55-year-old adult in Boston served as donor. Points from the study as a whole: Vaccine recipients and placebo recipients showed similar non-spike TCR breadth.

Profiling relied on immunoSEQ multiplex PCR, and the TCRdb table lists in-frame clones only, not all of them. Of around 450,000 clones detected, around 89% appear once; the ten largest clones hold 3.6%. As regards this clone: Its antigen is undetermined.

CDR3 length: 14 residues. V gave up 1 base and J gave up 2 bases, with 7 bases separating them. Germline V gives CDR1 MNHEY, CDR2 SVGAGI. The rearrangement uses TRBV6-5 and TRBJ2-3; D may be TRBD1 (6 bases). The starting material was peripheral blood, obtained in a trial of Ad26.COV2.S vaccine versus placebo. The TCR sequence derives from a person aged 18 to 65 who received the Ad26.COV2.S COVID-19 vaccine or a placebo. CDR3 loop: CASSYYRATDTQYF. In nucleotides, the CDR3 is TGTGCCAGCAGTTACTACAGGGCCACAGATACGCAGTATTTT.